Here is one T cell receptor beta chain with its context. Its antigen is undetermined. Included in the TCR beta cDNA libraries were unique molecular identifiers. About 500,000 cDNA molecules were obtained per 1 to 10 million input T cells. Using its own MiXCR run on the PCR reads, TCRdb lists one record per CDR3 protein. The sample carries about 500,000 distinct CDR3 sequences, roughly 46% recorded once. The data were taken from a study of post-analysis software for immune sequencing data. Study-wide findings and caveats: TRBV5-6, TRBV5-1 and TRBV20-1 were among several TRBV segments more frequent in patients than controls. In multiple sclerosis, normalized Chao1 diversity was significantly below that of controls.

V lost 5 bases to trimming and J lost 0 bases, with 10 bases between them. Germline V gene lookup returns CDR1 SGHVS and CDR2 FNYEAQ. This CDR3 has 14 amino acids. Source material: blood. This sequence joins TRBV7-6 and TRBJ2-5; no firm D call. This TCR came from a girl under 18 with multiple sclerosis. CDR3 sequence (DNA): TGTGCCAGCAGCCTACAGAGGTACCAAGAGACCCAGTACTTC. Translated, it gives CASSLQRYQETQYF.